This T cell receptor beta chain originates from a study of T cell changes during pregnancy in multiple sclerosis. Losses at the gene ends were 4 bases for V and 4 bases for J; bases not matched to a gene: 4. The germline V gene encodes CDR1 SGHRS and CDR2 YFSETQ. This CDR3 contains 13 residues. The protocol was immunoSEQ multiplex PCR, while the TCRdb copy is restricted to in-frame clones and leaves out a portion. The sample includes about 87,000 clones, approximately 92% of them seen just once. The origin of this receptor is a female donor in good health, enrolled as a control in a pregnancy study. Sequencing used peripheral blood, obtained in the third trimester of pregnancy. This chain connects TRBV5-1 to TRBJ2-7, with 8 bases identical to TRBD2. CDR3 amino acids: CASSRGGVYEQYF. CDR3 nucleotides: TGCGCCAGCAGCCGGGGGGGAGTATACGAGCAGTACTTC.